This T cell receptor (beta chain) was documented in a study of identical twins listed by TCRdb under 2016. The study in broad terms: To test whether fetal clonotypes persist, the study used deep sequencing on TCR alpha and beta repertoires from monozygotic twins, unrelated adults of various ages, and cord blood. To rule out contamination, the twin experiments were replicated at different times with different library preparation protocols. Paper-wide results and their limitations: In monozygotic twins, out-of-frame TCR alpha sharing was systematically underestimated by recombination models, although the models agreed with sharing between unrelated individuals. In beta out-of-frame sequences, excess twin sharing was weaker, because having fewer shared sequences lowered the signal-to-noise ratio. Because the same donors could not be followed over many years, conclusions were based on cross-sectional statistical analysis. Zero-insertion analyses could be partly confounded by invariant T cells such as MAIT and iNKT, although diverse VJ usage argued against such confounding for most clonotypes. Fewer insertions were carried by abundant cord blood beta clonotypes, a similar but weaker trend appeared in young adult naive repertoires, and no such trend appeared in memory repertoires. Out-of-frame TCR alpha sequences shared between twins showed an excess of low generation-probability sequences compared with coincidental sharing between unrelated individuals.

Every donor was a healthy Caucasian. Three unrelated non-twin adults were additionally sequenced: a male aged 18 to 29, a male aged 50 to 60 and a female aged 50 to 60. Miltenyi CD45RO+ enrichment and human naive T-cell isolation kits were used to isolate memory (CD45RO+) and naive T cells from PBMC. The receptor library was made with 5' RACE. Sequencing used an Illumina HiSeq 2000. A universal primer binding site was added through template switching, and the final cDNA carried a unique molecular identifier so that TCR cDNA molecules could be counted accurately. Specific primers in the conserved constant-segment region were used to synthesize first-strand cDNA for the TCR alpha and beta chains. To control for contamination, each cDNA library was double barcoded with a SMART-Mk sample barcode plus Illumina barcodes. TruSeq adapter sequences along with Illumina sample barcodes were introduced in two successive PCR steps. Sequencing of the TCR alpha and beta cDNA libraries was done on the Illumina HiSeq platform using custom primers. As for the authors' bioinformatics: MiGEC was used to process raw reads and extract unique molecular identifiers, and MiXCR was used to find CDR3 positions. Recombination models were inferred per individual with the repgenHMM and IGoR tools using an EM algorithm. Shared clonotypes were analyzed with the tcR package in R, and sharing was normalized by the product of cloneset sizes. To study raw recombination free of thymic and clonal selection effects, out-of-frame nonproductive sequences were analyzed. Using fastp at Q25 and MiXCR, TCRdb reprocessed the public reads and kept productive beta chains. For every CDR3 protein sequence, its rows merge into one entry that carries the most common genes and DNA. The V and J calls, along with clone size, are taken from TCRdb and not from the paper's own processing. Here the sample has 640,000 or so distinct CDR3 sequences; around 6% occur a single time. The ten largest clones add up to about 1.8% of the sample.

There are many counts of this clonotype. This receptor's antigen is unknown. No base quality information exists; no much larger clone differs at one position. The CDR3 holds 15 amino acids from the cysteine to the phenylalanine. Of the read, only the CDR3 DNA is kept; its 45 bases are in frame from base 1. The germline ends are 12 bases apart after V is trimmed by 0 bases and J by 2 bases. The germline V gene (reference sequence) provides CDR1 DFQATT and CDR2 SNEGSKA. The TCR sequence derives from a young man in good health. The rearrangement joined TRBV20-1 to TRBJ2-3; the D segment could be TRBD1, given 6 matching bases. Sequencing was performed on naive T cells sorted from blood. This specimen's cell subset or site label, interpreted: cells isolated with a human naive T-cell isolation kit. The nucleotide sequence reads TGCAGTGCTAGAGATGGTACAGGGAACACAGATACGCAGTATTTT. It codes for CSARDGTGNTDTQYF.